The subject of this entry is one T cell receptor beta chain. The antigen is unknown. This record comes from a study of cytomegalovirus exposure and HLA in healthy donors. Study-wide findings and caveats: HLA alleles were associated with around 17,000 TCR beta sequences in a later analysis at 0.05 false discovery rate. A previous analysis found most TCR beta V segments productive roughly 90% or roughly 30% of the time.

This CDR3 has 14 amino acids. CDR1 and CDR2 (germline): MRHNA, SNTAGT. V lost 3 bases and J lost 3; bases outside the gene matches: 1. This PCR relied on a set of 60 Vbeta primers and 13 Jbeta primers. Clones were read by immunoSEQ multiplex PCR, and TCRdb kept only the in-frame ones, dropping some. The sample carries around 200,000 clones, roughly 82% recorded once. The sequenced sample consisted of PBMCs. This chain uses TRBV6-4 with TRBJ2-1, with TRBD1 matching 8 bases. The sequence derives from a girl aged 2-15 years in good health and CMV-seropositive. The CDR3: CASSETGDYNEQFF. In DNA, the CDR3 is TGTGCCAGCAGTGAGACAGGGGACTACAATGAGCAGTTCTTC.